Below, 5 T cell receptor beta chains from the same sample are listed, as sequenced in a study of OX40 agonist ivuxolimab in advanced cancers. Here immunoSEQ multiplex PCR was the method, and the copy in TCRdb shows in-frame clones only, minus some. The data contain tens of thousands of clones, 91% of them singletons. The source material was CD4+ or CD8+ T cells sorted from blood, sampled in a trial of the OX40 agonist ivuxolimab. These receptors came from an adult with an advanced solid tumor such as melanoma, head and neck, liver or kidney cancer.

DNA for the CDR3: TGTGCCAGCAGTACCGGGAGTATAAGAGTCAAAAACATTCAGTACTTC. It is translated as CASSTGSIRVKNIQYF. This chain joins TRBV27 and TRBJ2-4; possible D gene TRBD2, 6 bases. The CDR3 has 16 residues. Germline values: CDR1 MNHEY, CDR2 SMNVEV (reference sequence). Deletions cut 5 bases from V and 3 bases from J, with 17 bases between.

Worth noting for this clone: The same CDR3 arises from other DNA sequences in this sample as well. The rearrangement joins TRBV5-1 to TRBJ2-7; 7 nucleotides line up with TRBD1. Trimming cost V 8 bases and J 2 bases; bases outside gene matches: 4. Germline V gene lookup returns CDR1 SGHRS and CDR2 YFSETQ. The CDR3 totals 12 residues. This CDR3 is CASKGQAYEQYF. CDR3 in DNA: TGCGCCAGTAAAGGACAGGCCTACGAGCAGTACTTC.

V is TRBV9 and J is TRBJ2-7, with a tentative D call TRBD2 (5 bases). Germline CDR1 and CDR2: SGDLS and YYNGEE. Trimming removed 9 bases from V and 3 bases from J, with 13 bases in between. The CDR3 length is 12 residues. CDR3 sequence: CATLGSDYEQYF. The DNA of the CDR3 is TGTGCCACACTAGGGTCGGACTACGAGCAGTACTTC.

CDR3 loop: CASSLVPEQPQHF. CDR3 in DNA: TGTGCCAGCAGCTTAGTTCCGGAACAGCCCCAGCATTTT. This chain connects TRBV11-3 to TRBJ1-5, with D unclear. The CDR3 is made up of 13 amino acids. V lost 1 base to trimming and J lost 7 bases, with 8 bases between them. Germline V gives CDR1 SGHNT, CDR2 YENEEA.

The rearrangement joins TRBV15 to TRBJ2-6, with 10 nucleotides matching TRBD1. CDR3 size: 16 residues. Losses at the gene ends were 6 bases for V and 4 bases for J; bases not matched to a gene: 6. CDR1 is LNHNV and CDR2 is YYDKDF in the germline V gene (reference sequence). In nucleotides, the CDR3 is TGTGCCACCAGGGGGACAGGGGAATGGGGGGCCAACGTCCTGACTTTC. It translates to CATRGTGEWGANVLTF. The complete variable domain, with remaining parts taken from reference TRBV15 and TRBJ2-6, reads DAMVIQNPRYQVTQFGKPVTLSCSQTLNHNVMYWYQQKSSQAPKLLFHYYDKDFNNEADTPDNFQSRRPNTSFCFLDIRSPGLGDTAMYLCATRGTGEWGANVLTFGAGSRLTVL.